The rows below give T cell receptor beta chains drawn from one sample of a study of shared clonotypes between healthy human individuals. Produced via immunoSEQ multiplex PCR; TCRdb's table is partial and in-frame only. The sample contains just over 2,000,000 clones, approximately 95% of which appear only once. The sequenced material came from naive CD8+ T cells sorted from blood. The receptors were gathered from a man aged 18 to 30 in good health. Both conserved end residues are part of each CDR3. D genes are given only for firm matches. Size tells how often a clone was seen (once, few, many) or the class of an expanded clone, and some rows leave it out.

J gene: TRBJ2-7; D gene: .; V gene: TRBV5-4; clone size: .; CDR3 protein: CASSLTGASYEQYF; CDR3 DNA: TGTGCCAGCAGCTTAACGGGAGCTTCCTACGAGCAGTACTTC
J gene: TRBJ1-6; D gene: .; V gene: TRBV30; clone size: once; CDR3 protein: CAWSVGGGNSPLHF; CDR3 DNA: TGTGCCTGGAGTGTGGGGGGTGGTAATTCACCCCTCCACTTT
J gene: TRBJ2-5; D gene: .; V gene: TRBV19; clone size: .; CDR3 protein: CASSRDMEETQYF; CDR3 DNA: TGTGCCAGTAGCCGCGATATGGAAGAGACCCAGTACTTC
J gene: TRBJ1-1; D gene: .; V gene: TRBV7-9; clone size: .; CDR3 protein: CASSTSGPGSQTFF; CDR3 DNA: TGTGCCAGCAGCACTAGTGGGCCAGGGAGTCAAACTTTCTTT
J gene: TRBJ2-3; D gene: TRBD2; V gene: TRBV18; clone size: .; CDR3 protein: CASSTSGEATDTQYF; CDR3 DNA: TGTGCCAGCTCAACTAGCGGGGAGGCCACAGATACGCAGTATTTT
J gene: TRBJ1-2; D gene: .; V gene: TRBV5-4; clone size: .; CDR3 protein: CASSSTGGGYTF; CDR3 DNA: TGTGCCAGCAGCTCGACAGGTGGCGGCTACACCTTC
J gene: TRBJ2-2; D gene: TRBD2; V gene: TRBV4-1; clone size: .; CDR3 protein: CASSQERSGGPYTGELFF; CDR3 DNA: TGCGCCAGCAGCCAAGAGAGAAGCGGGGGCCCTTACACCGGGGAGCTGTTTTTT
J gene: TRBJ2-7; D gene: TRBD1; V gene: TRBV9; clone size: .; CDR3 protein: CASSPWTGPEQYF; CDR3 DNA: TGTGCCAGCAGCCCTTGGACAGGGCCCGAGCAGTACTTC
J gene: TRBJ2-1; D gene: .; V gene: TRBV25-1; clone size: .; CDR3 protein: CASSAGPEQFF; CDR3 DNA: TGTGCCAGCAGTGCGGGGCCGGAGCAGTTCTTC
J gene: TRBJ2-2; D gene: .; V gene: TRBV4-3; clone size: once; CDR3 protein: CASSQDWGNTGELFF; CDR3 DNA: TGCGCCAGCAGCCAAGACTGGGGGAACACCGGGGAGCTGTTTTTT
J gene: TRBJ2-3; D gene: .; V gene: TRBV10-3; clone size: .; CDR3 protein: CAISEFEGGGGTDTQYF; CDR3 DNA: TGTGCCATCAGTGAGTTCGAGGGAGGGGGAGGCACAGATACGCAGTATTTT
J gene: TRBJ2-5; D gene: .; V gene: TRBV6-1; clone size: .; CDR3 protein: CASSEGTPQETQYF; CDR3 DNA: TGTGCCAGCAGTGAAGGGACACCTCAAGAGACCCAGTACTTC
J gene: TRBJ1-1; D gene: TRBD1; V gene: TRBV5-6; clone size: .; CDR3 protein: CASSLFFPGGNTEAFF; CDR3 DNA: TGTGCCAGCAGCTTGTTCTTCCCAGGGGGGAACACTGAAGCTTTCTTT
J gene: TRBJ1-2; D gene: .; V gene: TRBV27; clone size: .; CDR3 protein: CASSLQAGSYGYTF; CDR3 DNA: TGTGCCAGCAGTTTACAAGCGGGGAGCTATGGCTACACCTTC
J gene: TRBJ1-2; D gene: .; V gene: TRBV4-1; clone size: .; CDR3 protein: CASSPTGTTGYGYTF; CDR3 DNA: TGCGCCAGCAGCCCGACCGGGACGACGGGCTATGGCTACACCTTC
J gene: TRBJ2-5; D gene: .; V gene: TRBV19; clone size: .; CDR3 protein: CASSWDLEETQYF; CDR3 DNA: TGTGCCAGTAGTTGGGACTTAGAAGAGACCCAGTACTTC
J gene: TRBJ2-3; D gene: TRBD2; V gene: TRBV28; clone size: .; CDR3 protein: CASENPGLGFFPSTDTQYF; CDR3 DNA: TGTGCCAGCGAAAACCCGGGACTAGGGTTTTTCCCTAGCACAGATACGCAGTATTTT
J gene: TRBJ2-2; D gene: .; V gene: TRBV7-6; clone size: .; CDR3 protein: CASSLVGESNTGELFF; CDR3 DNA: TGTGCCAGCAGCTTAGTGGGGGAGTCGAACACCGGGGAGCTGTTTTTT
J gene: TRBJ2-3; D gene: TRBD1; V gene: TRBV5-6; clone size: .; CDR3 protein: CASRQGENTQYF; CDR3 DNA: TGTGCCAGCAGACAGGGGGAGAATACGCAGTATTTT
J gene: TRBJ2-3; D gene: .; V gene: TRBV4-1; clone size: once; CDR3 protein: CASSQDGGQGGMDTQYF; CDR3 DNA: TGCGCCAGCAGCCAAGATGGTGGGCAGGGCGGGATGGATACGCAGTATTTT
J gene: TRBJ1-2; D gene: TRBD1; V gene: TRBV13; clone size: .; CDR3 protein: CASSRQGDNYGYTF; CDR3 DNA: TGTGCCAGCAGCCGACAGGGAGATAACTATGGCTACACCTTC
J gene: TRBJ2-7; D gene: .; V gene: TRBV10-2; clone size: .; CDR3 protein: CASRSHGLTYEQYF; CDR3 DNA: TGCGCCAGCCGGAGCCACGGACTGACCTACGAGCAGTACTTC
J gene: TRBJ1-2; D gene: .; V gene: TRBV7-9; clone size: .; CDR3 protein: CASSLSALESTF; CDR3 DNA: TGTGCCAGCAGCTTATCGGCCCTGGAGAGTACCTTC
J gene: TRBJ1-2; D gene: .; V gene: TRBV5-1; clone size: .; CDR3 protein: CASSSPGTLADYGYTF; CDR3 DNA: TGCGCCAGCAGCTCGCCTGGGACACTGGCGGACTATGGCTACACCTTC
J gene: TRBJ2-3; D gene: .; V gene: TRBV6-5; clone size: .; CDR3 protein: CASSYSKLGKDTQYF; CDR3 DNA: TGTGCCAGCAGTTACTCGAAGCTGGGCAAAGATACGCAGTATTTT
J gene: TRBJ2-1; D gene: TRBD1; V gene: TRBV6-6; clone size: .; CDR3 protein: CASQNRDRVDNEQFF; CDR3 DNA: TGTGCCAGTCAGAACCGGGACAGGGTCGACAATGAGCAGTTCTTC
J gene: TRBJ1-1; D gene: .; V gene: TRBV6-5; clone size: .; CDR3 protein: CASSYSGLNGAFF; CDR3 DNA: TGTGCCAGCAGTTACTCAGGACTCAACGGAGCTTTCTTT
J gene: TRBJ2-5; D gene: TRBD1; V gene: TRBV5-1; clone size: .; CDR3 protein: CASSSPGTEETQYF; CDR3 DNA: TGCGCCAGCAGCTCCCCCGGGACAGAAGAGACCCAGTACTTC
J gene: TRBJ2-1; D gene: .; V gene: TRBV27; clone size: many; CDR3 protein: CASSLFGGNEQFF; CDR3 DNA: TGTGCCAGCAGTTTATTTGGGGGGAATGAGCAGTTCTTC
J gene: TRBJ2-7; D gene: TRBD2; V gene: TRBV4-1; clone size: .; CDR3 protein: CASSQLSGGDEQYF; CDR3 DNA: TGCGCCAGCAGCCAACTGAGCGGGGGGGACGAGCAGTACTTC
J gene: TRBJ1-2; D gene: TRBD1; V gene: TRBV30; clone size: .; CDR3 protein: CAWSVSRAGTDGYTF; CDR3 DNA: TGTGCCTGGAGTGTAAGTCGGGCCGGGACAGATGGCTACACCTTC
J gene: TRBJ2-1; D gene: TRBD2; V gene: TRBV30; clone size: .; CDR3 protein: CAWIALAGEYNEQFF; CDR3 DNA: TGTGCCTGGATTGCCCTGGCGGGAGAGTACAATGAGCAGTTCTTC
J gene: TRBJ2-7; D gene: TRBD1; V gene: TRBV4-1; clone size: .; CDR3 protein: CASSPSDRASYEQYF; CDR3 DNA: TGCGCCAGCAGCCCCAGTGACAGGGCCTCCTACGAGCAGTACTTC
J gene: TRBJ1-6; D gene: TRBD1; V gene: TRBV6-5; clone size: once; CDR3 protein: CASSYRQGEGSPLHF; CDR3 DNA: TGTGCCAGCAGTTACAGGCAGGGGGAGGGTTCACCCCTCCACTTT
J gene: TRBJ1-1; D gene: TRBD1; V gene: TRBV30; clone size: .; CDR3 protein: CAWNEGQGRTEAFF; CDR3 DNA: TGTGCCTGGAACGAAGGACAGGGGAGGACTGAAGCTTTCTTT
J gene: TRBJ1-2; D gene: .; V gene: TRBV30; clone size: .; CDR3 protein: CAWSVGDFNGYTF; CDR3 DNA: TGTGCCTGGAGTGTAGGAGATTTCAATGGCTACACCTTC